These 8 T cell receptor beta chains originate from one sample sequenced in a study of T cells in Graves' hyperthyroidism and ophthalmopathy. Regions amplified from RNA transcripts were the TCR beta CDR3 regions. Initially, a first-round RT-PCR of the TCR CDR3 employed the HTBI primer set. TCRdb re-analysed the multiplex PCR reads in MiXCR, keeping a single row per CDR3 protein. This table has around 520,000 distinct CDR3 sequences, 12% to 15% appearing once. Material for sequencing was blood. These receptors were taken from a woman in her 40s with Graves' hyperthyroidism.

Of note for this clonotype: This may arise from a read error, as a much more abundant clone is one base away. The rearrangement links TRBV7-8 to TRBJ1-1, with D tentatively TRBD1 (5 bases). Trimming removed 5 bases at V and 4 bases at J, with 14 bases between. The CDR3 has 14 amino acids. CDR1 and CDR2 (germline): SGHVS, FQNEAQ. CDR3 region: CASSPFGRGTEAFF. DNA for the CDR3: TGTGCCAGCAGCCCATTCGGGAGGGGCACTGAAGCTTTCTTT. Combining the CDR3 with reference TRBV7-8 and TRBJ1-1 gives the whole variable domain GAGVSQSPRYKVAKRGQDVALRCDPISGHVSLFWYQQALGQGPEFLTYFQNEAQLDKSGLPSDRFFAERPEGSVSTLKIQRTQQEDSAVYLCASSPFGRGTEAFFGQGTRLTVV.

This clonotype was counted ten times or more. V gene TRBV7-8 combines with J gene TRBJ1-1; 8 bases align to TRBD1. V lost 1 base and J lost 5; bases outside the gene matches: 6. Looked up from germline, CDR1 is SGHVS and CDR2 is FQNEAQ. The CDR3 length is 15 residues. CDR3 in amino acids: CASSLVIRGLTEAFF. CDR3 DNA sequence: TGTGCCAGCAGCTTAGTAATCAGGGGGCTTACTGAAGCTTTCTTT.

The rearrangement links TRBV5-6 to TRBJ2-4; D uncertain. The CDR3 extends over 13 amino acids. CDR1 is SGHDT, CDR2 YYEEEE, per germline. V was shortened by 4 bases and J by 6 bases, with 11 bases between the two germline ends. The DNA for the CDR3 is TGTGCCAGCAGCCCCGACTTAGGAAACATTCAGTACTTC. It yields the protein CASSPDLGNIQYF.

This sequence joins TRBV20-1 and TRBJ2-6; 7 bases are a match to TRBD1. CDR3 length equals 19 residues. Germline CDR1 DFQATT, CDR2 SNEGSKA (reference sequence). With V trimmed by 3 bases and J by 0 bases, 14 bases remained unmatched. CDR3 loop: CSASPVGDSTNSGANVLTF. CDR3 nucleotide sequence: TGCAGTGCTAGTCCGGTCGGGGACAGCACAAACTCTGGGGCCAACGTCCTGACTTTC.

This chain connects TRBV20-1 to TRBJ2-7; D unresolved. This CDR3 is built from 15 residues. Germline-derived CDR1 and CDR2 are DFQATT and SNEGSKA (reference sequence). The germline V and J ends were trimmed by 0 bases and 6 bases, with 18 bases remaining between them. The CDR3 DNA sequence: TGCAGTGCTAGAGATTCGGGTTCACCCCCACGCGAGCAGTACTTC. This translates into CSARDSGSPPREQYF.

This clonotype occurred many times. The J gene is TRBJ2-7, the V gene TRBV3-1; D not certain. V was clipped by 0 bases and J by 0 bases, with 12 bases between them. The CDR3 has 16 amino acids. Germline CDR1 is LGHDT and CDR2 is YNNKEL (reference sequence). The CDR3 region is CASSQDAAQSSYEQYF. For the CDR3, the DNA is TGTGCCAGCAGCCAAGACGCGGCTCAAAGCTCCTACGAGCAGTACTTC.

There are a few counts of this clonotype. The V and J genes are TRBV4-2 and TRBJ2-7; 14 positions match TRBD2. The CDR3 consists of 17 residues. V shed 3 bases, J shed 3 bases, and the junction held 7 bases outside the gene matches. The germline gives CDR1 LGHNA, CDR2 YNFKEQ. This CDR3 is CASSHLIGTSGSYEQYF. The CDR3 DNA reads as TGTGCCAGCAGCCACCTCATAGGGACTAGCGGGAGCTACGAGCAGTACTTC.

This clonotype was counted a few times. The chain has TRBV6-1 and TRBJ1-4; 10 bases agree with TRBD1. Trimming removed 11 bases from V and 8 bases from J; junction bases left unmatched: 11. The CDR3 runs to 14 residues. Germline V gene sequence: CDR1 MNHNS, CDR2 SASEGT. The CDR3 spells CAARTGTGEEKLFF. The CDR3 DNA reads TGTGCCGCTAGAACCGGGACAGGGGAAGAAAAACTGTTTTTT.